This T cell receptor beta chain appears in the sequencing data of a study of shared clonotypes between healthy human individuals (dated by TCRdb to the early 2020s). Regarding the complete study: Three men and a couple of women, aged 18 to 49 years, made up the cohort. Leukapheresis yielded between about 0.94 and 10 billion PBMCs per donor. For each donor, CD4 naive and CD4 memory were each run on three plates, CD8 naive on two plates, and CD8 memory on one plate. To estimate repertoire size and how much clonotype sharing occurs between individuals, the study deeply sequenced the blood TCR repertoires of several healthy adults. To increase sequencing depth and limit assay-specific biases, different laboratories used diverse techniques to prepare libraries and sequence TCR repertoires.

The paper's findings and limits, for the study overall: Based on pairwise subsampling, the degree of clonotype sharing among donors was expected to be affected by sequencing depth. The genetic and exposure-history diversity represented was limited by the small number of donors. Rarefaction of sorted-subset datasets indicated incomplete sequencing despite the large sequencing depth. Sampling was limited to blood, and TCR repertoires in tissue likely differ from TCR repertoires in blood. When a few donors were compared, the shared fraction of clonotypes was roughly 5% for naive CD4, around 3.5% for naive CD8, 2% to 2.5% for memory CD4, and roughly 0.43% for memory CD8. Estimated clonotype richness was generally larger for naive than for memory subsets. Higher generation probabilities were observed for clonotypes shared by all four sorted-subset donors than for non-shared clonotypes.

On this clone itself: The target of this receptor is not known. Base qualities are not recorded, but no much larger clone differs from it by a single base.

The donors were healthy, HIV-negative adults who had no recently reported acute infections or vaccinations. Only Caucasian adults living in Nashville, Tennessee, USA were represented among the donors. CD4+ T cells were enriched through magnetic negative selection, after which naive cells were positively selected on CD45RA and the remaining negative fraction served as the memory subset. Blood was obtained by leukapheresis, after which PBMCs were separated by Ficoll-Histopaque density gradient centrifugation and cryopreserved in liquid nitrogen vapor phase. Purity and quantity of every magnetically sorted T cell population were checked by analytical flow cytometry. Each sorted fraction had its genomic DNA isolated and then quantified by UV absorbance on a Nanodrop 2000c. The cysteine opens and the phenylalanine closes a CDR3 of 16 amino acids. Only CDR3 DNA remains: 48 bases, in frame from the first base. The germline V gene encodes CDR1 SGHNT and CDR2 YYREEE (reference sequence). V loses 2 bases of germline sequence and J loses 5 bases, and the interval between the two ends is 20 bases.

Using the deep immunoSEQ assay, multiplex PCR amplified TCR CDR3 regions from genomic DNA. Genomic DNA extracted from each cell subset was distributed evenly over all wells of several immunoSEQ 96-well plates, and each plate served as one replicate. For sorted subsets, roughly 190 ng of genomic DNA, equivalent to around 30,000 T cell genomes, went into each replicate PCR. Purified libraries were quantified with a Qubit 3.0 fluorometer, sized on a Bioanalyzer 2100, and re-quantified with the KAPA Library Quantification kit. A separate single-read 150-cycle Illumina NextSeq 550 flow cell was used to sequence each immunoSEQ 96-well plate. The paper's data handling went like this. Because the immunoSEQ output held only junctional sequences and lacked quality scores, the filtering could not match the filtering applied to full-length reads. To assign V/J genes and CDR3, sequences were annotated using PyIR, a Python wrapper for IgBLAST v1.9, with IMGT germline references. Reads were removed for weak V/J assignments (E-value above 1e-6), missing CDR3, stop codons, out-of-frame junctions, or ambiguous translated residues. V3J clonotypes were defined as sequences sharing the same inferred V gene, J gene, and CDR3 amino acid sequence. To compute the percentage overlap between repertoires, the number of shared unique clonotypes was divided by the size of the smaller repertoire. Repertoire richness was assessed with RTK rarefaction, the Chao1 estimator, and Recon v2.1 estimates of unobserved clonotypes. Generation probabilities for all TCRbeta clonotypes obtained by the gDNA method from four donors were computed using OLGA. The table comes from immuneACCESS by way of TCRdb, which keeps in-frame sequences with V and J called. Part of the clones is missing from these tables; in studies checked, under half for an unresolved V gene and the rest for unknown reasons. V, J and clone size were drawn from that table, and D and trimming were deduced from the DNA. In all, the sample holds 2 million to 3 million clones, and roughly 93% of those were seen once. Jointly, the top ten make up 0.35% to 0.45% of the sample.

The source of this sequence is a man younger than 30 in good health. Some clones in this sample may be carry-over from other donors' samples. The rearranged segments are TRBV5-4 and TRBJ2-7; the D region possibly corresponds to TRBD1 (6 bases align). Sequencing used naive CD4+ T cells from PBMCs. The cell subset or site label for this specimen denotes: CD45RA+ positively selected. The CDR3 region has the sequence CASSFGQWALRDEQYF. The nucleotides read TGTGCCAGCAGCTTTGGACAGTGGGCCCTTAGGGACGAGCAGTACTTC.